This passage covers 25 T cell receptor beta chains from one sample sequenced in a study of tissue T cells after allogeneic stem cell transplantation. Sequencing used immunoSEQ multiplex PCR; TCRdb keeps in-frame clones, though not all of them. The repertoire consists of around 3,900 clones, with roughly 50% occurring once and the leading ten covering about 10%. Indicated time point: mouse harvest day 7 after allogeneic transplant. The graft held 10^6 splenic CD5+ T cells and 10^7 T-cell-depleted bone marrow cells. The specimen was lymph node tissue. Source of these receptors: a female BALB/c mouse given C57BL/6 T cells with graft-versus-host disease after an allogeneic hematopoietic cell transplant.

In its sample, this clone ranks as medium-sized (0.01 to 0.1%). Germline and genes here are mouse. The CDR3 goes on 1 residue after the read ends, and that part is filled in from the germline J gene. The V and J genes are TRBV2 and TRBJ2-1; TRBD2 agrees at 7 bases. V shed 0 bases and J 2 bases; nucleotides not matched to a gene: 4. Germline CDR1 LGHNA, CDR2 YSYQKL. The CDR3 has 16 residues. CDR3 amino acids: CASSQDLLGHYAEQFF. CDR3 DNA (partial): TGTGCCAGCAGCCAAGATTTACTGGGGCACTATGCTGAGCAGTTC.

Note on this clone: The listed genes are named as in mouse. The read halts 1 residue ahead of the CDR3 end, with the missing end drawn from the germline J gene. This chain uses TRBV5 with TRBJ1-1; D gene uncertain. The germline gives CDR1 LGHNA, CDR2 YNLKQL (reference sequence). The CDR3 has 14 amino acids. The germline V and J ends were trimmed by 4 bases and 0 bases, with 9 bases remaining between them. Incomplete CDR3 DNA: TGTGCCAGCAGCCTCGACAATGCAAACACAGAAGTCTTC. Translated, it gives CASSLDNANTEVF. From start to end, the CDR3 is CASSLDNANTEVFF.

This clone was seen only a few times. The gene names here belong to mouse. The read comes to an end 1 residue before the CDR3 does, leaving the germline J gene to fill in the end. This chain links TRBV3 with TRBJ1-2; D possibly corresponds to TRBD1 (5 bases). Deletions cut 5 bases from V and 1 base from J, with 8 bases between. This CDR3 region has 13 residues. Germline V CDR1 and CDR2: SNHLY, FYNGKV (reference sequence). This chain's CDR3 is CASSPTGNSDYTF. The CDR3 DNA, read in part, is TGTGCCAGCAGCCCAACAGGAAACTCCGACTACACC.

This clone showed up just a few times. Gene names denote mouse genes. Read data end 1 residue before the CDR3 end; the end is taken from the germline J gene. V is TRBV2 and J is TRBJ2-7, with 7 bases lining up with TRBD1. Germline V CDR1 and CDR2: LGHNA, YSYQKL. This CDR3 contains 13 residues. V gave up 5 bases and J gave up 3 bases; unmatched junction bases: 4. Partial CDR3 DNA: TGTGCCAGCAGCTGGGACAGACTCTATGAACAGTAC. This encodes CASSWDRLYEQY. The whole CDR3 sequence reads CASSWDRLYEQYF.

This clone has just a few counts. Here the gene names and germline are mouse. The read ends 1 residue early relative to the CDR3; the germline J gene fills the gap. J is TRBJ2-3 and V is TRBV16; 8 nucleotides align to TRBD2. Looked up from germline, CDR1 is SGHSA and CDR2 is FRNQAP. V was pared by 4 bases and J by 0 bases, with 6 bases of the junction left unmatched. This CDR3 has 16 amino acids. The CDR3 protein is CASSSSLGGSAETLYF. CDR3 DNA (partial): TGTGCAAGCAGCTCCTCGCTGGGGGGTAGTGCAGAAACGCTGTAT. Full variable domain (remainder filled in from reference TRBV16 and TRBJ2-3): NAGVIQTPRHKVTGKGQEATLWCEPISGHSAVFWYRQTIVQGLEFLTYFRNQAPIDDSGMPKERFSAQMPNQSHSTLKIQSTQPQDSAVYLCASSSSLGGSAETLYFGSGTRLTVL.

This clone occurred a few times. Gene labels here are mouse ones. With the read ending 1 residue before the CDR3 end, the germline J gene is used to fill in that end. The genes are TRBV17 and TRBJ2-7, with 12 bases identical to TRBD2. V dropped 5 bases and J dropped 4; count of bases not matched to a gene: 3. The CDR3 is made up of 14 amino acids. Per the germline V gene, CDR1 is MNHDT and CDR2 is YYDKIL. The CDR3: CASSGDWGAYEQYF. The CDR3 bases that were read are TGTGCTAGCAGTGGGGACTGGGGGGCTTATGAACAGTAC.

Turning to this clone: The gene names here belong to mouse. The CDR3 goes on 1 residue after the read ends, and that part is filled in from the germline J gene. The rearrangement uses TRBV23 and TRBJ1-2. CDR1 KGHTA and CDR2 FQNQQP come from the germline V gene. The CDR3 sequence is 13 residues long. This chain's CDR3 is CSSSQSWGSDYTF. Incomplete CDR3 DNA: TGCTCCAGCAGTCAATCTTGGGGCTCCGACTACACC.

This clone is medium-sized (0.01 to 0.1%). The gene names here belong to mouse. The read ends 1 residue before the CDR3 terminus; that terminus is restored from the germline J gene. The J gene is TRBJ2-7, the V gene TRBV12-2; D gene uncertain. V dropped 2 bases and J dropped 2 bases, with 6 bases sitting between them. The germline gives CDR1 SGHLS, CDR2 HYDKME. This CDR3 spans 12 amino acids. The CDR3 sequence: CASSPPPYEQYF. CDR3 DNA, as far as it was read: TGTGCCAGCTCTCCCCCCCCCTATGAACAGTAC.

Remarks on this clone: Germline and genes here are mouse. The sequenced CDR3 bases are TGTGCCAGCAGCCAGGACTGGGGGCAAGACACCCAGTAC. It yields the protein CASSQDWGQDTQY. From start to end, the CDR3 is CASSQDWGQDTQYF. This sequence joins TRBV5 and TRBJ2-5; 10 nucleotides match TRBD2. The observed sequence ends 1 residue before the CDR3 terminus, with the missing tail filled in from the germline J gene. The CDR3 totals 14 residues. J lost 3 bases, V lost 3 bases, and 0 bases had no gene match. Looked up from germline, CDR1 is LGHNA and CDR2 is YNLKQL (reference sequence).

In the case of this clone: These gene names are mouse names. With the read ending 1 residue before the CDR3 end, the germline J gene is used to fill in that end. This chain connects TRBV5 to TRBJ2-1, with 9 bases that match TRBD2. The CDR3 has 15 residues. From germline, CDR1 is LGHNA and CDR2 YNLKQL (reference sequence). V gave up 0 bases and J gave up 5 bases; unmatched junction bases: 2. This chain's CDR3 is CASSQDNWGDAEQFF. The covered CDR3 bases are TGTGCCAGCAGCCAAGATAACTGGGGGGATGCTGAGCAGTTC.

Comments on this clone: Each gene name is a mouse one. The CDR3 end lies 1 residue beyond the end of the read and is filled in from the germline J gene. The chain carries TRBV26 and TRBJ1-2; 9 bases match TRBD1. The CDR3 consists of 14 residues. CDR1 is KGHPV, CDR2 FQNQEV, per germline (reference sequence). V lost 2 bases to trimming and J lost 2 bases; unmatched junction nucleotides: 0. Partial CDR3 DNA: TGTGCCAGCAGTCTGGGACAGGGGAACTCCGACTACACC. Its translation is CASSLGQGNSDYT. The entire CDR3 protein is CASSLGQGNSDYTF.

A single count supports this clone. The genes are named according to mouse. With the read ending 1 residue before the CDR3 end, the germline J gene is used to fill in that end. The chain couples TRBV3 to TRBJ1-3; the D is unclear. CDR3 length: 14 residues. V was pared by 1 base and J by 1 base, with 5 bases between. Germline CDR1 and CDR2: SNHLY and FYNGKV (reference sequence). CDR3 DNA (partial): TGTGCCAGCAGCTTAGTTCAATCTGGAAATACGCTCTAT. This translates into CASSLVQSGNTLY. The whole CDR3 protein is CASSLVQSGNTLYF.

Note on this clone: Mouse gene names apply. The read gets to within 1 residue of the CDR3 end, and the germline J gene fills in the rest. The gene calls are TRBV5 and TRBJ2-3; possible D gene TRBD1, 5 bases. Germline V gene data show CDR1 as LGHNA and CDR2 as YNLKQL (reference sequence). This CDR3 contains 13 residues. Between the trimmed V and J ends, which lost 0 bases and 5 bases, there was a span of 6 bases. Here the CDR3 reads CASSQDRVETLYF. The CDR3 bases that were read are TGTGCCAGCAGCCAAGACAGGGTAGAAACGCTGTAT.

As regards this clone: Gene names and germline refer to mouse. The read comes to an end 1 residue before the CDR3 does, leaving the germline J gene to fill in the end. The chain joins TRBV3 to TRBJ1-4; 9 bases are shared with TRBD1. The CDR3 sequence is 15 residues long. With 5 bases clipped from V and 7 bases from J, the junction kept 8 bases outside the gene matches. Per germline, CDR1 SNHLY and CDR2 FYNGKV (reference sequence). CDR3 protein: CASSGLTGGGERLFF. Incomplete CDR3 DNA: TGTGCCAGCAGCGGATTGACAGGGGGAGGCGAAAGATTATTT.

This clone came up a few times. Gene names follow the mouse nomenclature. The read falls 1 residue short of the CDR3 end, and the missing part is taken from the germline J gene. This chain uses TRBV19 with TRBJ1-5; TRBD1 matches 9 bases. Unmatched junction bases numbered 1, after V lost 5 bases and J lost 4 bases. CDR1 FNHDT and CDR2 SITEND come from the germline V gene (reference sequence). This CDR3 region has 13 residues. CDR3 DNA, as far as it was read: TGTGCCAGCAGGACAGGGGGTAACCAGGCTCCGCTT. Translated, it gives CASRTGGNQAPL. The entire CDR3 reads CASRTGGNQAPLF.

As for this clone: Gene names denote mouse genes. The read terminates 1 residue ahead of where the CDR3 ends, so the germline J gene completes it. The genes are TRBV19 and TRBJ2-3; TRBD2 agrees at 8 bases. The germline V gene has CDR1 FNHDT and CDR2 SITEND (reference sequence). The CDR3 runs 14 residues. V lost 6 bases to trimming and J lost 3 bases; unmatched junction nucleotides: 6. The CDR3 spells CASIMGGGAETLYF. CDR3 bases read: TGTGCCAGCATCATGGGGGGGGGCGCAGAAACGCTGTAT.

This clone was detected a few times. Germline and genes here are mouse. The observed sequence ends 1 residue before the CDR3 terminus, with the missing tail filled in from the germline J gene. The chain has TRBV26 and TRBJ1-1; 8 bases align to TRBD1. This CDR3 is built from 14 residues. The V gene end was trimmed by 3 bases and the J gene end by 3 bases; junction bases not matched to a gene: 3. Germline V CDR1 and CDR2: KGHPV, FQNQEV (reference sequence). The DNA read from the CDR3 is TGTGCCAGCAGTCTAGGACAGGGTGACACAGAAGTCTTC. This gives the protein CASSLGQGDTEVF. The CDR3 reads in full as CASSLGQGDTEVFF.

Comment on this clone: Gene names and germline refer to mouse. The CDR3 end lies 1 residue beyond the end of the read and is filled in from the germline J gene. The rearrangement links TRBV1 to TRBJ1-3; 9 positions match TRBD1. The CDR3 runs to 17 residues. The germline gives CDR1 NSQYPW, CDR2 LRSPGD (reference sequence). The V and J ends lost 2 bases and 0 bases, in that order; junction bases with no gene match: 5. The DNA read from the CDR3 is TGCACCTGCAGTGCACCGGGACAGGGTCATTCTGGAAATACGCTCTAT. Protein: CTCSAPGQGHSGNTLY. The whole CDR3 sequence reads CTCSAPGQGHSGNTLYF.

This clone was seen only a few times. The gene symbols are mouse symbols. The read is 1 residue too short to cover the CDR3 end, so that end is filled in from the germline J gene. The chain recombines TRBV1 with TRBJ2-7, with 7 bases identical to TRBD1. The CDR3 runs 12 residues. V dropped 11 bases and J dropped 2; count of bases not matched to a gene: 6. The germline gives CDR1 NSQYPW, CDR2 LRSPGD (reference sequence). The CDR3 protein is CTNKTGPYEQYF. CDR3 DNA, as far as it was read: TGCACCAATAAGACAGGGCCCTATGAACAGTAC.

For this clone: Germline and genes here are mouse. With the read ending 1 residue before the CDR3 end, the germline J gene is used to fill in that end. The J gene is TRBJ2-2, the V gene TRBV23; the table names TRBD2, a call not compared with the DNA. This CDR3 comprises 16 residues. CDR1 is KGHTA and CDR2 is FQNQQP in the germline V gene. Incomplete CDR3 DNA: TGCTCCAGCAGCCCAGACTGGGGGGGGAACACCGGGCAGCTCTAC. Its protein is CSSSPDWGGNTGQLY. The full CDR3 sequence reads CSSSPDWGGNTGQLYF.

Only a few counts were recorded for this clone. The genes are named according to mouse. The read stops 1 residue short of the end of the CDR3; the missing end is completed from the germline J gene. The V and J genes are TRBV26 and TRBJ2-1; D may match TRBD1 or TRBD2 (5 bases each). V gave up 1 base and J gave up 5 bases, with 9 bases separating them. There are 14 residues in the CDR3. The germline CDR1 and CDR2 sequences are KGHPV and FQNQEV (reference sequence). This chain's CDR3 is CASSLWGRDAEQFF. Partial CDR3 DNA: TGTGCCAGCAGTCTGTGGGGGAGGGATGCTGAGCAGTTC.

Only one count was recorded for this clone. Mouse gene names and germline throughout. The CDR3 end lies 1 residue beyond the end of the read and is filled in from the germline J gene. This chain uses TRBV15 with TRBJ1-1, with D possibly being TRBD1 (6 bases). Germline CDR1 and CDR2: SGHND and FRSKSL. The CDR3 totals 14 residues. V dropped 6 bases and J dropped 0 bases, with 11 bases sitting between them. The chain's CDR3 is CASRRDNANTEVFF. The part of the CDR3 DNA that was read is TGTGCCAGCAGACGGGACAATGCAAACACAGAAGTCTTC.

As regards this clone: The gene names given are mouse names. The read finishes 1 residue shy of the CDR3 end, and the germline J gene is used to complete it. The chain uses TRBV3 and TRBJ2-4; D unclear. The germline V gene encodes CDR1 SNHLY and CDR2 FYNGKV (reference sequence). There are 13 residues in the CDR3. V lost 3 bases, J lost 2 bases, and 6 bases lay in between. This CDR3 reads CASSLSDQNTLYF. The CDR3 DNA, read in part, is TGTGCCAGCAGCTTGTCGGATCAAAACACCTTGTAC. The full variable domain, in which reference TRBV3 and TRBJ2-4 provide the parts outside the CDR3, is GPKVLQIPSHQIIDMGQMVTLNCDPVSNHLYFYWYKQILGQQMEFLVNFYNGKVMEKSKLFKDQFSVERPDGSYFTLKIQPTALEDSAVYFCASSLSDQNTLYFGAGTRLSVL.

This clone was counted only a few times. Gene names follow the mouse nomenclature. The sequenced CDR3 bases are TGTGCCAGCGGTGCGCAGGGCTATGAACAGTAC. Amino acids: CASGAQGYEQY. In full, the CDR3 is CASGAQGYEQYF. The chain employs TRBV13-2 and TRBJ2-7, with D possibly being TRBD1 (5 bases). The missing CDR3 end, 1 residue past where the read stops, is filled in from the germline J gene. The CDR3 length is 12 residues. V lost 3 bases, J lost 3 bases, and 7 bases lay in between. Germline CDR1 reads NNHNN; CDR2 reads SYGAGS (reference sequence).

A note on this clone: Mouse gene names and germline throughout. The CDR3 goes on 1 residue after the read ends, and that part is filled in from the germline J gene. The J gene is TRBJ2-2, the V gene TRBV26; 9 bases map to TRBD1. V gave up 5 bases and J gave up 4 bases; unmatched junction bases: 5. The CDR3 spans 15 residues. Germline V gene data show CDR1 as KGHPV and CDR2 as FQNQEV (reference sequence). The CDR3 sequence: CASSLDRGGTGQLYF. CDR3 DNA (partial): TGTGCCAGCAGTTTGGACAGGGGTGGCACCGGGCAGCTCTAC.